This T cell receptor (beta chain) emerged from a study of T cells in Graves' hyperthyroidism and ophthalmopathy. This CDR3 is 15 amino acids long. Trimming took 7 bases from V and 3 from J; bases not matched to a gene: 5. Germline V lookup: CDR1 SGHTA, CDR2 FQGNSA. Amplified regions were TCR beta CDR3 sequences from RNA transcripts. A first-round RT-PCR of the TCR CDR3 used the HTBI primer set. MiXCR, run by TCRdb on the multiplex PCR reads, gives a single entry per CDR3 protein. The sample holds roughly 740,000 distinct CDR3 sequences; around 17% are singletons and the top ten take around 8.1%. On this clonotype itself: Its antigen is not known.

Study-wide points: Ophthalmopathy was identified by the model a median 6.5 months ahead of onset. Classification by a 13 V-J model distinguished ophthalmopathy from stable hyperthyroidism. The blood repertoire included most of the expanded thyroid clonotypes above 0.001.

The V and J genes are TRBV7-2 and TRBJ2-2; 10 bases are a match to TRBD2. Sequencing used blood. The sequence derives from a man between 18 and 29 years old with Graves' hyperthyroidism. This CDR3 is CASTSGRADTGELFF. DNA of the CDR3: TGTGCCAGCACAAGCGGGAGGGCAGACACCGGGGAGCTGTTTTTT.